This TCR beta chain was captured in a study of shared clonotypes between healthy human individuals. V was shortened by 0 bases and J by 5 bases, with 11 bases between the two germline ends. Germline values: CDR1 LNHNV, CDR2 YYDKDF (reference sequence). The CDR3 is made up of 14 amino acids. Whole-study findings and limits: Sequencing depth was a factor that was expected to affect clonotype sharing among donors.

As to this clone: Its antigen is still unknown.

Only in-frame clones appear in the TCRdb table, and some are missing; sequencing was by immunoSEQ multiplex PCR. The sample lists roughly 490,000 clones; roughly 78% were seen once. With unsorted samples, genomic DNA was obtained from about 90 million PBMCs. The V call is TRBV15, the J call TRBJ2-7, with D tentatively TRBD1 (6 bases). Specimen: PBMCs. This receptor was obtained from a woman in her thirties or forties in good health. Some clones in this sample may be carry-over from other donors' samples. DNA for the CDR3: TGTGCCACCAGCAGAGACAGGGGTTGGAACGAGCAGTACTTC. Its protein is CATSRDRGWNEQYF.